This T cell receptor beta chain stems from a study of tumor-infiltrating lymphocytes in primary liver carcinoma. Study information: Ranging in age from 30 to 69 years, the patients were men and women. Overall study findings and caveats: Against blood, tumors held a significantly higher top-250-clone fraction (p = 0.039).

Out of unsorted whole blood came the blood RNA, and germline DNA was extracted as well. This clonotype appeared a few times. Its antigen remains unknown. TCR beta cDNA was prepared out of around 460 ng total RNA by means of a constant-region primer. Three nested multiplex PCR rounds, a slightly modified ARM-PCR method, built the TCR beta libraries. Using its own MiXCR run on the multiplex PCR reads, TCRdb lists one record per CDR3 protein. The data hold about 320,000 distinct CDR3 sequences, with over 55% observed a single time. This clonotype originated in a man aged 40-55 years with primary liver carcinoma and hepatitis B virus infection. Sequencing was done on a sample of peripheral blood.

The CDR3 loop is CAWSVRGLANQPQHF. CDR3 DNA sequence: TGTGCCTGGAGTGTGAGGGGCCTAGCTAATCAGCCCCAGCATTTT. V usage is TRBV30 and J usage is TRBJ1-5; D is perhaps TRBD1 (5 bases). The CDR3 loop spans 15 amino acids. Trimming stripped 0 bases from V and 4 bases from J, with 13 bases between. The germline CDR1 and CDR2 sequences are GTSNPN and SVGIG (reference sequence).